This TCR beta chain was sequenced during a study of CD8+ T cells in alopecia areata. Study-level findings and limits: Scalp sequencing captures resident alphabeta T cells of normal skin too. In patients, TCRs were shared less clearly than in mice, and HLA may possibly be involved. An increase in clonality over normal scalp was evident in lesional scalp, especially alopecia totalis/universalis.

The germline CDR1 and CDR2 sequences are SGHVS and FQNEAQ. V was pared by 5 bases and J by 7 bases, with 8 bases between. The CDR3 has 11 amino acids. A FACSAria was used to sort CD4+ and CD8+ T cells. These cells came from PBMCs. TCR sequencing used cDNA made by reverse transcription of extracted RNA. Sequencing was performed with immunoSEQ multiplex PCR; in TCRdb, only in-frame clones are kept and a portion is missing. The top ten hold around 2.7% of the sample, which has roughly 120,000 clones, around 64% seen once. A note on this clone: Its target is not known.

Material: CD4+ T cells sorted from blood. The clonotype was recovered from a human donor in good health. This chain connects TRBV7-8 to TRBJ1-2; perhaps TRBD1 as D (5 bases). The CDR3 DNA reads as TGTGCCAGCAGCCGGGGGATTGGCTACACCTTC. As protein: CASSRGIGYTF.